Below are 28 T cell receptor beta chains sequenced from a single sample in a study of cytomegalovirus exposure and HLA in healthy donors. Primers: 60 Vbeta forward and 13 Jbeta reverse. The protocol was immunoSEQ multiplex PCR, while the TCRdb copy is restricted to in-frame clones and leaves out a portion. The sample consists of 100,000 to 150,000 clones, 83% of them appearing once. What was sequenced was PBMCs. The receptors stem from a man between 18 and 35 years old in good health and CMV-seropositive.

The V call is TRBV10-3, the J call TRBJ1-2; the D gene is possibly TRBD1 (5 bases). The CDR3 contains 15 residues. Germline assignment: CDR1 ENHRY and CDR2 SYGVKD. V was cut by 2 bases and J by 9 bases, with 19 bases left in between. For the CDR3, the DNA is TGTGCCATCAGTGAGGGGGGGAACCCCCTATGGCGCTACACCTTC. Translation gives CAISEGGNPLWRYTF.

The V and J genes are TRBV9 and TRBJ2-7; TRBD2 agrees at 8 bases. The CDR3 is 15 residues long. Germline CDR1 reads SGDLS; CDR2 reads YYNGEE. The junction had 2 bases not matched to a gene; V was cut back by 0 bases and J by 0 bases. Written as DNA, the CDR3 is TGTGCCAGCAGCGTAGGTGCGGGGGGCTCCTACGAGCAGTACTTC. Amino acid sequence: CASSVGAGGSYEQYF.

DNA of the CDR3: TGTGCCAGCAGTTACCGGGACAGGGGGTTCCCAAATCAAGAGACCCAGTACTTC. Protein sequence: CASSYRDRGFPNQETQYF. The chain employs TRBV5-4 and TRBJ2-5, with 11 positions matching TRBD1. With V trimmed by 5 bases and J by 2 bases, 14 bases remained unmatched. Germline assignment: CDR1 SGHNT and CDR2 YYREEE (reference sequence). This CDR3 has 18 amino acids.

V usage is TRBV15 and J usage is TRBJ1-4; D is possibly TRBD1 (5 bases). The CDR3 runs to 12 residues. Germline V CDR1 and CDR2: LNHNV, YYDKDF (reference sequence). The germline V and J ends were trimmed by 6 bases and 14 bases, with 16 bases remaining between them. This chain's CDR3 is CATRIRDSTLFF. CDR3 coding DNA: TGTGCCACCAGGATACGGGACTCTACGCTGTTTTTT.

The chain uses TRBV7-9 and TRBJ1-6; TRBD1 matches at 7 bases. In germline, CDR1 is SEHNR, CDR2 FQNEAQ (reference sequence). The length of the CDR3 is 15 residues. J lost 4 bases, V lost 4 bases, and 4 bases had no gene match. Written as DNA, the CDR3 is TGTGCCAGCAGCTCCGGGACAGCTTATAATTCACCCCTCCACTTT. It encodes CASSSGTAYNSPLHF.

This chain links TRBV11-2 with TRBJ2-7; 8 bases are shared with TRBD1. The CDR3 length is 12 residues. V lost 8 bases, J lost 6 bases, and 6 bases stayed unmatched. Germline CDR1 is SGHAT and CDR2 is FQNNGV. CDR3 sequence: CASLDRVGEQYF. The CDR3 nucleotides are TGTGCCAGCTTGGACAGGGTTGGCGAGCAGTACTTC.

The chain has TRBV6-5 and TRBJ1-1; D possibly corresponds to TRBD1 (6 bases). V dropped 2 bases and J dropped 0 bases, with 10 bases sitting between them. Germline V gene sequence: CDR1 MNHEY, CDR2 SVGAGI. The CDR3 has 15 residues. The CDR3 loop reads CASSYLTGMNTEAFF. The CDR3 DNA reads as TGTGCCAGCAGTTACCTAACAGGGATGAACACTGAAGCTTTCTTT.

The chain carries TRBV6-5 and TRBJ1-5; D uncertain. This CDR3 comprises 13 residues. Looked up from germline, CDR1 is MNHEY and CDR2 is SVGAGI. The germline V and J ends were trimmed by 3 bases and 3 bases, with 6 bases remaining between them. CDR3 DNA sequence: TGTGCCAGCAGTTATAGTCTCAATCAGCCCCAGCATTTT. Protein sequence: CASSYSLNQPQHF.

The J gene is TRBJ2-3, the V gene TRBV15; no reliable D call. The CDR3 sequence is 14 residues long. Germline V CDR1 and CDR2: LNHNV, YYDKDF (reference sequence). Trimming took 1 base from V and 2 from J, leaving 7 bases between them. Here the CDR3 reads CATSRVPNTDTQYF. The CDR3 DNA is TGTGCCACCAGCAGAGTTCCCAACACAGATACGCAGTATTTT.

The V gene is TRBV30, the J gene TRBJ1-1; 8 bases fit TRBD1. Germline CDR1 and CDR2: GTSNPN and SVGIG (reference sequence). There are 13 residues in the CDR3. V shed 4 bases and J 4 bases; nucleotides not matched to a gene: 5. CDR3 amino acids: CAWMHRGITEAFF. DNA for the CDR3: TGTGCCTGGATGCACAGGGGGATCACTGAAGCTTTCTTT.

This clone has just a few counts. This chain uses TRBV27 with TRBJ2-7; a possible D gene is TRBD2 (6 bases). The CDR3 covers 13 residues. Germline CDR1 is MNHEY and CDR2 is SMNVEV (reference sequence). With 6 bases removed from V and 0 bases from J, the gap between germline ends came to 9 bases. The CDR3 DNA is TGTGCCAGCAGCCACGGGAGCTCCTACGAGCAGTACTTC. Translation: CASSHGSSYEQYF.

This rearrangement joins TRBV28 to TRBJ1-2; D is perhaps TRBD1 (5 bases). This CDR3 is 13 amino acids long. Germline-derived CDR1 and CDR2 are MDHEN and SYDVKM. V lost 6 bases to trimming and J lost 5 bases, with 13 bases between them. Written as DNA, the CDR3 is TGTGCCAGCAGCTCGGGACTCCTTTATGGCTACACCTTC. It translates to CASSSGLLYGYTF.

V usage is TRBV6-1 and J usage is TRBJ1-2, with TRBD1 identical over 9 bases. The J segment lost 4 bases and the V segment lost 3 bases, leaving 3 bases of the junction unmatched. Germline V CDR1 and CDR2: MNHNS, SASEGT. The CDR3 length is 14 residues. CDR3 amino acids: CASSEGQGFYGYTF. Here the CDR3 DNA reads TGTGCCAGCAGTGAGGGACAGGGATTCTATGGCTACACCTTC.

This rearrangement joins TRBV28 to TRBJ1-1, with D perhaps matching TRBD1 (6 bases). Germline V gene data show CDR1 as MDHEN and CDR2 as SYDVKM. The CDR3 consists of 16 residues. V lost 5 bases, J lost 4 bases, and 20 bases lay in between. The CDR3 protein is CASSPTRGGGSTEAFF. DNA of the CDR3: TGTGCCAGCAGTCCCACACGGGGAGGGGGAAGCACTGAAGCTTTCTTT.

The gene calls are TRBV28 and TRBJ1-4; D not resolved. Trimming removed 8 bases from V and 0 bases from J, with 10 bases in between. This CDR3 is built from 14 residues. CDR1 MDHEN and CDR2 SYDVKM come from the germline V gene. CDR3 residues: CASLRRATNEKLFF. The CDR3 DNA reads TGTGCCAGCCTCCGGAGGGCAACTAATGAAAAACTGTTTTTT.

This rearrangement joins TRBV29-1 to TRBJ2-2, with TRBD1 as a possible D gene (6 bases). Trimming stripped 7 bases from V and 3 bases from J, with 9 bases between. This CDR3 contains 12 residues. CDR1 and CDR2 (germline): SQVTM, ANQGSEA. The CDR3 nucleotides are TGCAGCGCACACAGGGACACCGGGGAGCTGTTTTTT. Its protein is CSAHRDTGELFF.

The V gene is TRBV27, the J gene TRBJ2-5; 9 bases fit TRBD2. V lost 3 bases and J lost 0; bases outside the gene matches: 5. This CDR3 region has 16 residues. CDR1 is MNHEY, CDR2 SMNVEV, per germline (reference sequence). In nucleotides, the CDR3 is TGTGCCAGCAGTTTCCTAGCTAGCGGGGACCAAGAGACCCAGTACTTC. Its protein is CASSFLASGDQETQYF.

The gene calls are TRBV5-8 and TRBJ2-6, with 11 bases lining up with TRBD1. The V gene's germline CDR1 is SGHTS and CDR2 YDEGEE. The CDR3 sequence is 19 residues long. J was trimmed by 5 bases and V by 3 bases; bases with no gene match: 13. The CDR3 sequence: CASSWDRGTYTVWANVLTF. The CDR3 DNA sequence: TGTGCCAGCAGCTGGGACAGGGGGACTTACACAGTTTGGGCCAACGTCCTGACTTTC.

This clone was counted only a few times. The chain recombines TRBV6-5 with TRBJ1-4; 7 bases match TRBD1. Germline V lookup: CDR1 MNHEY, CDR2 SVGAGI. J gave up 3 bases and V 3 bases, and 7 bases lay outside the gene matches. The CDR3 sequence is 16 residues long. The CDR3 is CASSYFARGANEKLFF. The CDR3, as DNA: TGTGCCAGCAGTTATTTCGCCAGGGGGGCTAATGAAAAACTGTTTTTT.

The chain couples TRBV6-6 to TRBJ2-1, with 11 bases fitting TRBD2. There are 16 residues in the CDR3. V was pared by 4 bases and J by 1 base, with 3 bases of the junction left unmatched. Germline V CDR1 and CDR2: MNHNY, SVGAGI (reference sequence). This chain's CDR3 is CASSLTSGGSYNEQFF. CDR3 DNA: TGTGCCAGCAGTTTAACTAGCGGGGGTTCCTACAATGAGCAGTTCTTC.

The J gene is TRBJ1-5, the V gene TRBV6-1; the D gene is possibly TRBD1 (6 bases). Per the germline V gene, CDR1 is MNHNS and CDR2 is SASEGT. This CDR3 comprises 17 residues. Trimming left V 0 bases short and J 6 bases short, with 18 bases between. Here the CDR3 reads CASSEALRQGLGQPQHF. CDR3 bases: TGTGCCAGCAGTGAAGCGCTTCGGCAGGGGTTGGGTCAGCCCCAGCATTTT.

V and J are TRBV7-6 and TRBJ2-1, with D possibly matching TRBD2 (5 bases). Germline loops: CDR1 SGHVS, CDR2 FNYEAQ. V dropped 1 base and J dropped 9 bases, with 13 bases sitting between them. The CDR3 spans 14 residues. CDR3 sequence (DNA): TGTGCCAGCAGCTTAGAGTGGGAGTGGAGTGAGCAGTTCTTC. This codes for CASSLEWEWSEQFF.

The chain uses TRBV25-1 and TRBJ1-5, with 11 positions matching TRBD1. In germline, CDR1 is MGHDK, CDR2 SYGVNS. The V and J ends lost 4 bases and 5 bases, in that order; junction bases with no gene match: 4. The CDR3 totals 15 residues. The CDR3 loop is CASSARDRGDQPQHF. The CDR3 DNA reads TGTGCCAGCAGTGCCCGGGACAGGGGGGATCAGCCCCAGCATTTT.

The genes are TRBV27 and TRBJ1-1; weak D call: TRBD1 (6 bases). The CDR3 length is 13 residues. V lost 5 bases, J lost 8 bases, and 15 bases lay in between. Germline values: CDR1 MNHEY, CDR2 SMNVEV (reference sequence). The CDR3 DNA sequence: TGTGCCAGCAGTCCGAGAACCGGGACAGAAGCTTTCTTT. Translated, it gives CASSPRTGTEAFF.

The chain recombines TRBV6-1 with TRBJ2-7; TRBD2 matches at 9 bases. The CDR3 totals 16 residues. Germline values: CDR1 MNHNS, CDR2 SASEGT. V was clipped by 4 bases and J by 3 bases; unmatched bases: 10. The DNA of the CDR3 is TGTGCCAGCAGTGGCTTCAGCGGGGGGACGTTCTACGAGCAGTACTTC. This sequence encodes CASSGFSGGTFYEQYF.

This clone showed up just a few times. This chain joins TRBV5-6 and TRBJ1-1, with D unresolved. Per the germline V gene, CDR1 is SGHDT and CDR2 is YYEEEE. There are 15 residues in the CDR3. Between the trimmed V and J ends, which lost 0 bases and 3 bases, there was a span of 12 bases. CDR3 DNA sequence: TGTGCCAGCAGCTTGGCCGGGAGGTGGGACACTGAAGCTTTCTTT. Its translation is CASSLAGRWDTEAFF.

This sequence joins TRBV6-1 and TRBJ2-3; D remains ambiguous. The CDR3 extends over 16 amino acids. The V gene's germline CDR1 is MNHNS and CDR2 SASEGT. V dropped 0 bases and J dropped 3 bases, with 13 bases sitting between them. CDR3 loop: CASSEALLYGTDTQYF. The CDR3 DNA reads TGTGCCAGCAGTGAAGCGCTTCTATACGGTACAGATACGCAGTATTTT.

This chain connects TRBV9 to TRBJ1-1, with TRBD1 matching over 9 bases. CDR1 and CDR2 from the germline V gene are SGDLS and YYNGEE. The CDR3 runs to 18 residues. Trimming at V came to 4 bases and at J to 0 bases, leaving 13 bases not matched to a gene. The CDR3 region is CASSLGQGPINMNTEAFF. CDR3 DNA sequence: TGTGCCAGCAGCTTAGGACAGGGGCCAATAAACATGAACACTGAAGCTTTCTTT. Using reference TRBV9 and TRBJ1-1 for the parts outside the CDR3, the full variable domain is DSGVTQTPKHLITATGQRVTLRCSPRSGDLSVYWYQQSLDQGLQFLIQYYNGEERAKGNILERFSAQQFPDLHSELNLSSLELGDSALYFCASSLGQGPINMNTEAFFGQGTRLTVV.